Shown below are 24 T cell receptor beta chains from a single sample sequenced in a study of cytomegalovirus exposure and HLA in healthy donors. Primers for the PCR totalled 60 Vbeta and 13 Jbeta. The method was immunoSEQ multiplex PCR; TCRdb's version includes in-frame clones alone and lacks a portion of them. Of tens of thousands of clones in the sample, approximately 82% were seen once. Input material: PBMCs. These receptors were collected from an older man in good health and CMV-seropositive.

As concerns this clone: The junction departs from germline at one end; a sequencing error may be responsible. The J gene is TRBJ2-7, the V gene TRBV30, with TRBD2 identical over 11 bases. Per the germline V gene, CDR1 is GTSNPN and CDR2 is SVGIG (reference sequence). This CDR3 is built from 15 residues. The CDR3 coding sequence is TGTGCCTGGAGTAAGACTAGCGGGATCTCCAACGAGCAGTACTTC. Its translation is CAWSKTSGISNEQYF.

V and J are TRBV6-8 and TRBJ1-1; 7 positions match TRBD1. CDR3 length: 16 residues. With 8 bases clipped from V and 1 base from J, the junction kept 13 bases outside the gene matches. In germline, CDR1 is MNHGY, CDR2 SAAAGT. The CDR3 sequence: CASPLGPGQENTEAFF. The CDR3 DNA sequence: TGTGCCAGCCCTCTCGGGCCAGGACAGGAGAACACTGAAGCTTTCTTT.

This chain joins TRBV28 and TRBJ2-5; the match to TRBD2 covers 8 bases. Germline CDR1 MDHEN, CDR2 SYDVKM. V shed 2 bases, J shed 2 bases, and the junction held 7 bases outside the gene matches. CDR3 length: 16 residues. The CDR3 DNA sequence: TGTGCCAGCAGTTTACCCGTAGCGGGACGGCAAGAGACCCAGTACTTC. Its translation: CASSLPVAGRQETQYF.

The rearrangement links TRBV28 to TRBJ2-5, with D possibly matching TRBD1 (5 bases). Matching the DNA end better, TRBJ2-7 makes the J call doubtful. Germline CDR1 and CDR2: MDHEN and SYDVKM. CDR3 length: 14 residues. DNA for the CDR3: TGTGCCAGCAGTTTGACAGATTTCACCTACGAGCAGTACTTC. This encodes CASSLTDFTYEQYF.

This chain joins TRBV4-1 and TRBJ2-5; a possible D gene is TRBD1 (5 bases). Trimming removed 1 base at V and 0 bases at J, with 12 bases between. The length of the CDR3 is 16 residues. Germline V gene data show CDR1 as MGHRA and CDR2 as YSYEKL. The CDR3 spells CASSQGLGVDQETQYF. Written as DNA, the CDR3 is TGCGCCAGCAGCCAAGGTCTAGGGGTTGACCAAGAGACCCAGTACTTC.

This chain uses TRBV5-1 with TRBJ2-5, with 7 bases aligning to TRBD1. The germline CDR1 and CDR2 sequences are SGHRS and YFSETQ. The CDR3 has 16 residues. V gave up 0 bases and J gave up 1 base; unmatched junction bases: 6. The CDR3 spells CASSLAGTVSQETQYF. For the CDR3, the DNA is TGCGCCAGCAGCTTGGCCGGGACAGTCTCCCAAGAGACCCAGTACTTC.

The chain joins TRBV2 to TRBJ2-7, with 11 bases that match TRBD1. This CDR3 spans 14 amino acids. Germline V gene sequence: CDR1 SNHLY, CDR2 FYNNEI. V lost 6 bases and J lost 4; bases outside the gene matches: 5. In DNA form, the CDR3 reads TGTGCCAGCAGGCCCGGGACAGGGGGTTACGAGCAGTACTTC. Amino acid sequence: CASRPGTGGYEQYF. Drawing the rest from reference TRBV2 and TRBJ2-7, the complete variable domain is EPEVTQTPSHQVTQMGQEVILRCVPISNHLYFYWYRQILGQKVEFLVSFYNNEISEKSEIFDDQFSVERPDGSNFTLKIRSTKLEDSAMYFCASRPGTGGYEQYFGPGTRLTVT.

This clone occurred once. CDR3 in amino acids: CASSPGTGSYEQYF. The CDR3 DNA reads TGTGCCAGCAGCCCCGGGACAGGCTCCTACGAGCAGTACTTC. The chain joins TRBV7-3 to TRBJ2-7; 8 positions agree with TRBD1. Germline loops: CDR1 SGHTA, CDR2 FQGTGA. The CDR3 loop spans 14 amino acids. The V gene end was trimmed by 5 bases and the J gene end by 0 bases; junction bases not matched to a gene: 3.

The chain carries TRBV9 and TRBJ2-1; tentative D call: TRBD1 (5 bases). The V gene's germline CDR1 is SGDLS and CDR2 YYNGEE. V lost 5 bases to trimming and J lost 4 bases, with 19 bases between them. The CDR3 loop spans 16 amino acids. In DNA form, the CDR3 reads TGTGCCAGCAGAGCTGCAGGGCGCAAGGGTTACAATGAGCAGTTCTTC. It is translated as CASRAAGRKGYNEQFF.

CDR3 sequence (DNA): TGTGCCACCAGCAGAGGGCCCGCGGAGGTTGGCTACACCTTC. Encoded protein: CATSRGPAEVGYTF. The chain links TRBV15 to TRBJ1-2; D is undetermined. The CDR3 spans 14 residues. The V gene lost 1 base and the J gene lost 7 bases, with 13 bases spanning the gap. The germline CDR1 and CDR2 sequences are LNHNV and YYDKDF (reference sequence). Supplemented by reference TRBV15 and TRBJ1-2, the full variable domain reads DAMVIQNPRYQVTQFGKPVTLSCSQTLNHNVMYWYQQKSSQAPKLLFHYYDKDFNNEADTPDNFQSRRPNTSFCFLDIRSPGLGDTAMYLCATSRGPAEVGYTFGSGTRLTVV.

The CDR3 bases are TGTGCCAGCAGCATCCCACCAACAGGAGCTAATGAAAAACTGTTTTTT. Protein: CASSIPPTGANEKLFF. The chain employs TRBV7-6 and TRBJ1-4; D perhaps matches TRBD1 (5 bases). The CDR3 length is 16 residues. Trimming stripped 5 bases from V and 3 bases from J, with 16 bases between. Germline loops: CDR1 SGHVS, CDR2 FNYEAQ.

This chain uses TRBV28 with TRBJ1-1; D might be TRBD1 (5 bases). Trimming removed 2 bases at V and 3 bases at J, with 13 bases between. The germline gives CDR1 MDHEN, CDR2 SYDVKM. The CDR3 has 15 residues. The CDR3 loop is CASSLVAGMYTEAFF. DNA of the CDR3: TGTGCCAGCAGTTTAGTGGCAGGGATGTACACTGAAGCTTTCTTT.

V usage is TRBV9 and J usage is TRBJ1-2, with 8 bases matching TRBD1. This CDR3 has 14 residues. J was trimmed by 6 bases and V by 3 bases; bases with no gene match: 7. The germline V gene has CDR1 SGDLS and CDR2 YYNGEE. Here the CDR3 reads CASSGPDRDNGYTF. CDR3 nucleotides: TGTGCCAGCAGCGGGCCGGACAGGGATAATGGCTACACCTTC.

This clone has a single count. This chain connects TRBV5-1 to TRBJ1-4, with D unresolved. The CDR3 has 15 amino acids. CDR1 SGHRS and CDR2 YFSETQ come from the germline V gene. Trimming removed 3 bases from V and 6 bases from J, with 15 bases in between. CDR3 coding DNA: TGCGCCAGCAGCTCCTCGGCAGGCCCCTATGAAAAACTGTTTTTT. Translated, it gives CASSSSAGPYEKLFF.

This clone came up once. This rearrangement joins TRBV10-3 to TRBJ1-2; D call uncertain. Germline V gene data show CDR1 as ENHRY and CDR2 as SYGVKD. Trimming removed 0 bases at V and 4 bases at J, with 6 bases between. The CDR3 sequence is 13 residues long. The DNA for the CDR3 is TGTGCCATCAGTGAGTCAGAGTTCTATGGCTACACCTTC. The encoded protein is CAISESEFYGYTF.

V is TRBV14 and J is TRBJ1-2; D perhaps matches TRBD1 (5 bases). CDR3 length: 12 residues. The V and J ends lost 3 bases and 7 bases respectively, with 9 bases between them. Germline CDR1 reads SGHDN; CDR2 reads FVKESK. In nucleotides, the CDR3 is TGTGCCAGCAGCCAGGGGCAGTTTGGCTACACCTTC. Translating gives CASSQGQFGYTF.

This clone was observed a single time. J is TRBJ1-3 and V is TRBV10-1; D gene unclear. The CDR3 sequence is 12 residues long. CDR1 is WNHNN and CDR2 is SYGVQD in the germline V gene (reference sequence). Deletions cut 3 bases from V and 3 bases from J, with 3 bases between. CDR3 residues: CASSDNGNTIYF. The CDR3 DNA follows: TGCGCCAGCAGTGACAATGGAAACACCATATATTTT.

This chain connects TRBV18 to TRBJ1-2; no definite D call. The CDR3 contains 11 residues. From germline, CDR1 is KGHSH and CDR2 LQKENI. Trimming removed 3 bases from V and 6 bases from J, with 5 bases in between. This chain's CDR3 is CASSPGDGYTF. DNA for the CDR3: TGTGCCAGCTCACCGGGAGATGGCTACACCTTC.

The J gene is TRBJ2-5, the V gene TRBV10-1; D uncertain. V lost 3 bases to trimming and J lost 4 bases, with 6 bases between them. There are 12 residues in the CDR3. Germline V lookup: CDR1 WNHNN, CDR2 SYGVQD (reference sequence). For the CDR3, the DNA is TGCGCCAGCAGTGAAACCGGAGAGACCCAGTACTTC. Its protein is CASSETGETQYF.

V and J are TRBV11-2 and TRBJ1-5, with no clear D. V lost 5 bases to trimming and J lost 3 bases, with 11 bases between them. The CDR3 has 14 amino acids. Germline CDR1 and CDR2: SGHAT and FQNNGV. CDR3 coding DNA: TGTGCCAGCAGCCCCGAGGTCTCCAATCAGCCCCAGCATTTT. Translation gives CASSPEVSNQPQHF.

The chain combines TRBV6-1 with TRBJ2-3; D is uncertain. This CDR3 region has 13 residues. The ends were cut back, 8 bases at V and 5 bases at J, with 14 bases in the middle. Germline values: CDR1 MNHNS, CDR2 SASEGT. The CDR3 DNA reads TGTGCCAGCCTTGACACCCTGGGAGATACGCAGTATTTT. As protein: CASLDTLGDTQYF.

The chain has TRBV28 and TRBJ1-5; no reliable D call. The CDR3 covers 15 residues. Germline V gene lookup returns CDR1 MDHEN and CDR2 SYDVKM. Trimming cost V 4 bases and J 4 bases, with 14 bases left between them. CDR3 nucleotide sequence: TGTGCCAGCAGTTACTGGGCCGGGGTAAATCAGCCCCAGCATTTT. Protein product: CASSYWAGVNQPQHF.

The chain uses TRBV9 and TRBJ2-7; 7 bases match TRBD1. Looked up from germline, CDR1 is SGDLS and CDR2 is YYNGEE. The CDR3 contains 16 residues. J gave up 3 bases and V 0 bases, and 9 bases lay outside the gene matches. CDR3 in DNA: TGTGCCAGCAGCGTAGCTGTGGGACAGAATAACTACGAGCAGTACTTC. Translation: CASSVAVGQNNYEQYF. Looking up the rest from reference TRBV9 and TRBJ2-7 gives the full variable domain: DSGVTQTPKHLITATGQRVTLRCSPRSGDLSVYWYQQSLDQGLQFLIQYYNGEERAKGNILERFSAQQFPDLHSELNLSSLELGDSALYFCASSVAVGQNNYEQYFGPGTRLTVT.

The chain links TRBV5-4 to TRBJ2-3, with 11 bases lining up with TRBD2. The CDR3 has 16 amino acids. From germline, CDR1 is SGHNT and CDR2 YYREEE (reference sequence). The J segment lost 2 bases and the V segment lost 2 bases, leaving 4 bases of the junction unmatched. The CDR3 region has the DNA TGTGCCAGCAGCTTTCGACTAGCGGGGATCACAGATACGCAGTATTTT. Protein sequence: CASSFRLAGITDTQYF. The full variable domain, with the rest looked up from reference TRBV5-4 and TRBJ2-3, is ETGVTQSPTHLIKTRGQQVTLRCSSQSGHNTVSWYQQALGQGPQFIFQYYREEENGRGNFPPRFSGLQFPNYSSELNVNALELDDSALYLCASSFRLAGITDTQYFGPGTRLTVL.